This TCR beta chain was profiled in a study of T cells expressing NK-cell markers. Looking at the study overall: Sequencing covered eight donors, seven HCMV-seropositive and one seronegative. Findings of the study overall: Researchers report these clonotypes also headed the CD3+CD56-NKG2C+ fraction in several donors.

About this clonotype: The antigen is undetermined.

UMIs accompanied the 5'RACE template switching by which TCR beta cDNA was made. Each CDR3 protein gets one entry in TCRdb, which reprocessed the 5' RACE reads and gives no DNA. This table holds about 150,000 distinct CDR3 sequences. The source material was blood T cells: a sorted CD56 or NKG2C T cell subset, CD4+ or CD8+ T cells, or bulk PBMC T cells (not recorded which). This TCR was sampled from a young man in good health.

This chain's CDR3 is CASQGASTEAFF. This chain connects TRBV4-1 to TRBJ1-1; the TCRdb call, TRBD1, lacks DNA for checking. CDR3 length: 12 amino acids. CDR1 is MGHRA and CDR2 is YSYEKL in the germline V gene.